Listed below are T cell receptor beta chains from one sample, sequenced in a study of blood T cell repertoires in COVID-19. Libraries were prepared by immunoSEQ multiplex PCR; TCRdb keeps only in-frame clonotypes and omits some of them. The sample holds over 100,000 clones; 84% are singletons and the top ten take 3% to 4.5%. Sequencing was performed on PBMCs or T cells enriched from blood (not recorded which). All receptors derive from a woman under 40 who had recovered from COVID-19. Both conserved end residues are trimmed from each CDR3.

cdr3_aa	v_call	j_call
ASSTSGTGANEQF	TRBV7-2	TRBJ2-1
AIRPDSGNTIY	TRBV6-5	TRBJ1-3
ASSPGTDTQY	TRBV13	TRBJ2-3
ASSMTGQGVNQPQH	TRBV19	TRBJ1-5
ASSYRGLYNSPLH	TRBV7-9	TRBJ1-6
ASRSPGLASHEQY	TRBV28	TRBJ2-7
ASGRRGSGNTIY	TRBV12-5	TRBJ1-3
ASSLGGSLDTQY	TRBV7-9	TRBJ2-3
ASSARLAGGQETQY	TRBV2	TRBJ2-5
ASKGTGAGQPQH	TRBV19	TRBJ1-5
ASSLTGAGIGELF	TRBV11-2	TRBJ2-2
ATSRGRLGGPIPNAEAF	TRBV15	TRBJ1-1
ASSVVVGGPGNTIY	TRBV9	TRBJ1-3
ASSQDLPRGVNTEAF	TRBV4-3	TRBJ1-1
ASSLGLAGTDTQY	TRBV3-1/TRBV3-2	TRBJ2-3
ASSVMPGHRQETQY	TRBV7-2	TRBJ2-5
ASSTSRTSTDTQY	TRBV7-3	TRBJ2-3
AWSVLAGGINEQF	TRBV30	TRBJ2-1
ASSLNSLAGIYEQY	TRBV7-2	TRBJ2-7
ASSLVGQGNGYT	TRBV5-1	TRBJ1-2
ASSRSQGGTEAF	TRBV6-5	TRBJ1-1
ASSHWDWSGILNEQF	TRBV14	TRBJ2-1
ASSRTDYYEQY	TRBV19	TRBJ2-7
ASSESASAAQY	TRBV25-1	TRBJ2-7
ASSLAPNYAQY	TRBV5-4	TRBJ2-7
ASSQVGRGRARNEQF	TRBV4-1	TRBJ2-1
ASSLWGGRETQY	TRBV5-6	TRBJ2-5
ASSVLPGGLGTEAF	TRBV2	TRBJ1-1
ASSGYGGVSDSPLH	TRBV25-1	TRBJ1-6
ASSPRGVARETQY	TRBV19	TRBJ2-5
ASSLAPRGRESEAF	TRBV5-4	TRBJ1-1
ASRRTASDTQY	TRBV19	TRBJ2-3
ASSQARRAGMSNQPQH	TRBV4-1	TRBJ1-5
ASSLVGSTGQPQH	TRBV7-2	TRBJ1-5
ASSFPRTSGRWDTGELF	TRBV28	TRBJ2-2
ASSLYPSGNTIY	TRBV7-9	TRBJ1-3